Below, one T cell receptor (beta chain) is given with its context. Sequencing was performed with immunoSEQ multiplex PCR; in TCRdb, only in-frame clones are kept and a portion is missing. The sample contains over 50,000 clones, 75% to 90% of which appear only once. The entry originates in a study of memory CD4+ T cells and cytomegalovirus serostatus. CDR3 length equals 10 residues. V shed 4 bases and J shed 3 bases, with 2 bases lying between them. The germline gives CDR1 SGDLS, CDR2 YYNGEE. Single viable CD3+CD4+CD8-CD45RO+ cells were sorted as the memory CD4+ T cells. Material: memory CD4+ T cells from blood. The receptor was derived from an adult in good health and CMV-seronegative. This sequence joins TRBV9 and TRBJ2-7; D gene unclear. The CDR3 sequence is CASSLYEQYF. CDR3 sequence (DNA): TGTGCCAGCAGCCTCTACGAGCAGTACTTC.